This entry lists 30 T cell receptor beta chains sequenced from one sample in a study of identical twins. In TCRdb, the 5' RACE reads were re-called with MiXCR into one record per CDR3 protein. Of fewer than 650,000 distinct CDR3 sequences listed, 7.5% to 10% are singletons. The data also belong to a second study, concerning yellow fever vaccine responses in identical twins.

Sequences were obtained from PBMCs. Source of these receptors: a woman between 18 and 29 years old in good health.

There are a few counts of this clonotype. V usage is TRBV20-1 and J usage is TRBJ2-7; D possibly uses TRBD1 or TRBD2 (6 bases each). CDR1 is DFQATT, CDR2 SNEGSKA, per germline (reference sequence). Trimming left V 0 bases short and J 2 bases short, with 14 bases between. There are 15 residues in the CDR3. CDR3 sequence: CSARDHGGGPYEQYF. As DNA, the CDR3 is TGCAGTGCTAGAGATCATGGAGGGGGGCCCTACGAGCAGTACTTC.

The rearrangement joins TRBV5-1 to TRBJ2-5; TRBD2 might be the D (5 bases). The CDR3 runs to 14 residues. V shed 4 bases and J shed 1 base, with 11 bases lying between them. From germline, CDR1 is SGHRS and CDR2 YFSETQ. The CDR3 bases are TGCGCCAGCAGCGCGAACGGGGTCCAAGAGACCCAGTACTTC. Encoded protein: CASSANGVQETQYF.

This clonotype showed up many times. V is TRBV10-3 and J is TRBJ2-5; 11 nucleotides match TRBD1. The CDR3 is made up of 15 amino acids. Trimming removed 11 bases from V and 4 bases from J; junction bases left unmatched: 12. Germline CDR1 reads ENHRY; CDR2 reads SYGVKD. The CDR3 sequence is CASKGQGAGRETQYF. For the CDR3, the DNA is TGTGCCTCCAAAGGACAGGGGGCAGGACGAGAGACCCAGTACTTC.

The chain recombines TRBV5-1 with TRBJ2-5, with D perhaps matching TRBD2 (5 bases). CDR1 is SGHRS, CDR2 YFSETQ, per germline. This CDR3 has 14 residues. Deletions cut 0 bases from V and 5 bases from J, with 11 bases between. The CDR3 loop is CASSLAARGETQYF. The CDR3 DNA reads as TGCGCCAGCAGCTTGGCAGCCCGGGGTGAGACCCAGTACTTC.

This clonotype was recorded many times. The J gene is TRBJ2-7, the V gene TRBV19; 10 bases are a match to TRBD1. With 8 bases clipped from V and 2 bases from J, the junction kept 3 bases outside the gene matches. The CDR3 totals 13 residues. Germline lookup yields CDR1 LNHDA and CDR2 SQIVND (reference sequence). CDR3: CASGGTGAYEQYF. CDR3 coding DNA: TGTGCCAGTGGTGGGACAGGGGCCTACGAGCAGTACTTC.

This clonotype was observed many times. The V gene is TRBV3-1, the J gene TRBJ1-2; D unresolved. CDR1 is LGHDT and CDR2 is YNNKEL in the germline V gene (reference sequence). Between the trimmed V and J ends, which lost 2 bases and 1 base, there was a span of 8 bases. This CDR3 is built from 14 residues. CDR3 amino acids: CASSQHSNNYGYTF. The CDR3 coding sequence is TGTGCCAGCAGCCAACACAGTAATAACTATGGCTACACCTTC. Filled out from reference TRBV3-1 and TRBJ1-2, the complete variable domain reads DTAVSQTPKYLVTQMGNDKSIKCEQNLGHDTMYWYKQDSKKFLKIMFSYNNKELIINETVPNRFSPKSPDKAHLNLHINSLELGDSAVYFCASSQHSNNYGYTFGSGTRLTVV.

This clonotype came up a few times. V is TRBV12-3 or TRBV12-4 and J is TRBJ2-5, with a weak D call TRBD2 (6 bases). This CDR3 has 12 residues. V was trimmed by 4 bases and J by 4 bases, leaving 7 bases between them. CDR3 sequence: CASSWRVETQYF. CDR3 DNA sequence: TGTGCCAGCAGTTGGAGGGTAGAGACCCAGTACTTC.

This clonotype has only a few counts. V gene TRBV6-1 combines with J gene TRBJ2-5; no clear D. Germline V gene sequence: CDR1 MNHNS, CDR2 SASEGT. V lost 6 bases and J lost 1, with 18 bases in between. This CDR3 has 16 residues. In DNA, the CDR3 is TGTGCCAGCAGCCGAGAGCCCCTAGGGTCCCAAGAGACCCAGTACTTC. Translation: CASSREPLGSQETQYF.

This clonotype was recorded at least ten times. The genes are TRBV5-1 and TRBJ1-1; TRBD1 is a possible D gene (6 bases). The CDR3 sequence is 14 residues long. Trimming stripped 1 base from V and 8 bases from J, with 15 bases between. CDR1 is SGHRS, CDR2 YFSETQ, per germline. CDR3 protein: CASSLSRGGSEAFF. In DNA form, the CDR3 reads TGCGCCAGCAGCTTGAGCAGGGGAGGGTCGGAAGCTTTCTTT.

This clonotype has more than one count but fewer than ten. This chain uses TRBV5-6 with TRBJ2-1, with 13 bases matching TRBD2. The V and J ends lost 2 bases and 8 bases, in that order; junction bases with no gene match: 4. Germline assignment: CDR1 SGHDT and CDR2 YYEEEE. The CDR3 has 15 amino acids. DNA for the CDR3: TGTGCCAGCAGCTTATGGACTAGCGGGAGAGATGAGCAGTTCTTC. This encodes CASSLWTSGRDEQFF. The full variable domain, its missing parts supplied by reference TRBV5-6 and TRBJ2-1, is DAGVTQSPTHLIKTRGQQVTLRCSPKSGHDTVSWYQQALGQGPQFIFQYYEEEERQRGNFPDRFSGHQFPNYSSELNVNALLLGDSALYLCASSLWTSGRDEQFFGPGTRLTVL.

This clonotype was recorded a few times. The chain is built from TRBV12-3 or TRBV12-4 and TRBJ2-3; D is unclear. V lost 2 bases and J 0 bases, leaving 9 bases between the germline ends. The CDR3 spans 15 residues. The CDR3, as DNA: TGTGCCAGCAGTTTAAATCCAGCTAGCACAGATACGCAGTATTTT. Its protein is CASSLNPASTDTQYF.

V and J are TRBV4-1 and TRBJ2-7, with unresolved D. V lost 4 bases and J lost 2, with 18 bases in between. The V gene's germline CDR1 is MGHRA and CDR2 YSYEKL. This CDR3 has 16 residues. CDR3 DNA sequence: TGCGCCAGCAGCCCCTCCGACGGGCCCTTAACCTACGAGCAGTACTTC. This encodes CASSPSDGPLTYEQYF.

The V call is TRBV4-1, the J call TRBJ2-7; 12 nucleotides match TRBD2. This CDR3 is 16 amino acids long. J gave up 5 bases and V 4 bases, and 9 bases lay outside the gene matches. Germline lookup yields CDR1 MGHRA and CDR2 YSYEKL. CDR3 amino acids: CASSPEMTSGSHEQYF. CDR3 in DNA: TGCGCCAGCAGCCCCGAAATGACTAGCGGGAGCCACGAGCAGTACTTC.

This clonotype has more than one count but fewer than ten. It may be a read error: a sequence one base away is much more abundant. The gene calls are TRBV6-1 and TRBJ2-7; perhaps TRBD2 as D (6 bases). The V gene lost 7 bases and the J gene lost 3 bases, with 10 bases spanning the gap. In germline, CDR1 is MNHNS, CDR2 SASEGT. There are 12 residues in the CDR3. The CDR3: CASTFGGYEQYF. The CDR3 DNA reads TGTGCCAGCACTTTCGGGGGCTACGAGCAGTACTTC.

This clonotype was recorded many times. V usage is TRBV10-3 and J usage is TRBJ2-1, with TRBD1 matching over 8 bases. Germline CDR1 reads ENHRY; CDR2 reads SYGVKD. V lost 8 bases to trimming and J lost 9 bases; unmatched junction nucleotides: 12. The CDR3 runs to 14 residues. DNA for the CDR3: TGTGCCATCTCCGGGACAGGAGGTTTCGGTGAGCAGTTCTTC. Amino acid sequence: CAISGTGGFGEQFF.

The sample holds many counts of this clonotype. This chain links TRBV6-1 with TRBJ1-2; TRBD1 might be the D (6 bases). The CDR3 has 14 residues. Germline CDR1 MNHNS, CDR2 SASEGT. V was cut by 5 bases and J by 5 bases, with 15 bases left in between. The CDR3 sequence: CASSTPGEWYGYTF. CDR3 nucleotide sequence: TGTGCCAGCAGTACACCAGGGGAGTGGTATGGCTACACCTTC.

As for this clonotype: This may stem from a read error, because a much larger clone lies one nucleotide away. The gene calls are TRBV29-1 and TRBJ2-3; TRBD1 might be the D (5 bases). This CDR3 spans 14 amino acids. Per the germline V gene, CDR1 is SQVTM and CDR2 is ANQGSEA. The CDR3 sequence is CSVEGQGITDSQYF. The CDR3 bases are TGCAGCGTTGAAGGGCAGGGAATCACAGATTCGCAGTATTTT.

This clonotype was seen repeatedly, ten times or more. One end of the junction does not line up with germline, which may come from a read error. This chain uses TRBV12-3 or TRBV12-4 with TRBJ1-1; D remains unclear. CDR3 length: 14 residues. Here the CDR3 reads CVSSPRPENTEAFF. The CDR3 DNA follows: TGTGTCAGCAGTCCTCGGCCGGAGAACACTGAAGCTTTCTTT.

A few counts support this clonotype. This rearrangement joins TRBV5-6 to TRBJ2-2, with TRBD2 matching 12 bases. Germline loops: CDR1 SGHDT, CDR2 YYEEEE. J gave up 3 bases and V 4 bases, and 7 bases lay outside the gene matches. This CDR3 has 17 amino acids. The CDR3 sequence is CASSVRLAGVYTGELFF. In DNA form, the CDR3 reads TGTGCCAGCAGCGTCCGACTAGCGGGAGTTTACACCGGGGAGCTGTTTTTT.

This clonotype has a count of ten or more. The chain uses TRBV27 and TRBJ2-3; TRBD2 aligns across 7 bases. Germline assignment: CDR1 MNHEY and CDR2 SMNVEV (reference sequence). V gave up 1 base and J gave up 4 bases; unmatched junction bases: 5. This CDR3 region has 15 residues. CDR3 nucleotide sequence: TGTGCCAGCAGTTTATTGCGGGAGATTGCAGATACGCAGTATTTT. It translates to CASSLLREIADTQYF.

This clonotype was seen more than once but under ten times. This sequence joins TRBV6-2 or TRBV6-3 and TRBJ2-7, with D unresolved. The germline V gene encodes CDR1 MNHEY and CDR2 SVGEGT. V was shortened by 8 bases and J by 2 bases, with 7 bases between the two germline ends. This CDR3 is 11 amino acids long. In DNA, the CDR3 is TGTGCCAGCGGCTACGCCTACGAGCAGTACTTC. It translates to CASGYAYEQYF.

The rearrangement joins TRBV6-1 to TRBJ2-2; D gene ambiguous. The CDR3 loop spans 14 amino acids. Germline lookup yields CDR1 MNHNS and CDR2 SASEGT. V lost 8 bases and J lost 5, with 15 bases in between. The CDR3 sequence: CASHGDVGTGELFF. The CDR3 nucleotides read TGTGCCAGCCACGGAGACGTAGGGACCGGGGAGCTGTTTTTT.

The sample holds a few counts of this clonotype. The CDR3 nucleotides are TGTGCCAGCAGTTATAGACAGGGGGGGGCCGGGGAGCTGTTTTTT. Translating gives CASSYRQGGAGELFF. V gene TRBV2 combines with J gene TRBJ2-2; 9 bases align to TRBD1. J was trimmed by 6 bases and V by 5 bases; bases with no gene match: 7. Germline values: CDR1 SNHLY, CDR2 FYNNEI. This CDR3 is built from 15 residues.

V usage is TRBV20-1 and J usage is TRBJ2-7; D may be TRBD1 (6 bases). CDR3 length equals 12 residues. Trimming left V 4 bases short and J 3 bases short, with 10 bases between. Germline V CDR1 and CDR2: DFQATT, SNEGSKA (reference sequence). This CDR3 is CSATVRGYEQYF. CDR3 sequence (DNA): TGCAGTGCTACCGTCAGGGGCTACGAGCAGTACTTC.

The V gene is TRBV4-3, the J gene TRBJ1-6, with a weak D call TRBD1 (5 bases). CDR3 length equals 15 residues. Germline V gene lookup returns CDR1 LGHNA and CDR2 YSLEER. Trimming removed 2 bases at V and 6 bases at J, with 11 bases between. DNA for the CDR3: TGCGCCAGCAGCCAAAAAGGGACGGGTAATTCACCCCTCCACTTT. Residues: CASSQKGTGNSPLHF.

The J gene is TRBJ2-1, the V gene TRBV6-5, with D possibly matching TRBD1 (6 bases). V lost 2 bases and J 4 bases, leaving 15 bases between the germline ends. Germline assignment: CDR1 MNHEY and CDR2 SVGAGI. CDR3 size: 16 residues. The CDR3 DNA follows: TGTGCCAGCAGTTACCGCAGGAGGACAGATTACAATGAGCAGTTCTTC. It codes for CASSYRRRTDYNEQFF.

This clonotype has more than one count but fewer than ten. V is TRBV6-5 and J is TRBJ2-2; 8 positions match TRBD2. The germline gives CDR1 MNHEY, CDR2 SVGAGI. The V and J ends lost 6 bases and 4 bases, in that order; junction bases with no gene match: 10. CDR3 size: 16 residues. In DNA form, the CDR3 reads TGTGCCAGCAGCTACAGACTAGCGTCGACCACCGGGGAGCTGTTTTTT. This translates into CASSYRLASTTGELFF.

This clonotype has more than one count but fewer than ten. V is TRBV12-3 or TRBV12-4 and J is TRBJ1-6, with D tentatively TRBD1 (5 bases). The CDR3 length is 14 residues. V gave up 2 bases and J gave up 16 bases, with 18 bases separating them. Here the CDR3 reads CASSLFSLGDGLHF. The CDR3 coding sequence is TGTGCCAGCAGTTTATTTTCTCTCGGGGACGGTCTCCACTTT.

The chain joins TRBV7-2 to TRBJ2-3; D is possibly TRBD1 or TRBD2 (6 bases each). CDR1 SGHTA and CDR2 FQGNSA come from the germline V gene. Between the trimmed V and J ends, which lost 4 bases and 6 bases, there was a span of 23 bases. This CDR3 is 17 amino acids long. The CDR3 spells CASSSPQGQRVSDTQYF. The CDR3 DNA is TGTGCCAGCAGCTCCCCCCAGGGGCAGCGGGTTTCGGATACGCAGTATTTT.

This clonotype was counted only a few times. The chain uses TRBV12-3 or TRBV12-4 and TRBJ2-3, with TRBD1 identical over 9 bases. Trimming cost V 2 bases and J 0 bases; bases outside gene matches: 15. This CDR3 has 20 residues. The CDR3 DNA sequence: TGTGCCAGCAGTTTAATGAGGCCGGGACAGGGACGGCTGAGCACAGATACGCAGTATTTT. Its protein is CASSLMRPGQGRLSTDTQYF.